The 28 T cell receptor beta chains reported below all come from one sample, sequenced in a study of shared clonotypes between healthy human individuals. Clones were sequenced by immunoSEQ multiplex PCR, and TCRdb holds only the in-frame ones, with some missing. The sample records about 1 million clones, 70% to 80% being singletons. Sequenced: memory CD4+ T cells sorted from blood. Documented subset: CD45RA-negative fraction. These receptor sequences come from a man aged 18 to 30 in good health.

This sequence joins TRBV29-1 and TRBJ2-3, with 13 bases matching TRBD2. The CDR3 is 15 amino acids. J gave up 6 bases and V 4 bases, and 7 bases lay outside the gene matches. The V gene's germline CDR1 is SQVTM and CDR2 ANQGSEA. The DNA of the CDR3 is TGCAGCGTTGCGACTAGCGGGGGGTTCGGGGATACGCAGTATTTT. It is translated as CSVATSGGFGDTQYF.

This chain joins TRBV4-3 and TRBJ2-5; TRBD2 agrees at 9 bases. The V gene end was trimmed by 4 bases and the J gene end by 5 bases; junction bases not matched to a gene: 8. CDR1 is LGHNA and CDR2 is YSLEER in the germline V gene. This CDR3 is built from 15 residues. The CDR3, as DNA: TGCGCCAGCAGCCCCATAGCGGGAGTAGGCGAGACCCAGTACTTC. This encodes CASSPIAGVGETQYF.

This chain connects TRBV2 to TRBJ2-5; either TRBD1 or TRBD2 may fit D (5 bases each). The V end was cut by 7 bases, the J end by 2 bases, with 26 bases between. The CDR3 loop spans 18 amino acids. Germline V gene sequence: CDR1 SNHLY, CDR2 FYNNEI. Here the CDR3 reads CASIFRDEPERDQETQYF. DNA for the CDR3: TGTGCCAGCATTTTTAGGGACGAACCGGAGAGGGATCAAGAGACCCAGTACTTC.

V and J are TRBV19 and TRBJ1-4; tentative D call: TRBD1 (5 bases). CDR3 length: 16 amino acids. Germline V lookup: CDR1 LNHDA, CDR2 SQIVND (reference sequence). Trimming stripped 5 bases from V and 4 bases from J, with 17 bases between. Written as DNA, the CDR3 is TGTGCCAGTAGTTCTTCATCGGGGACGTATAATGAAAAACTGTTTTTT. The encoded protein is CASSSSSGTYNEKLFF.

This sequence joins TRBV7-2 and TRBJ2-7; TRBD2 matches 10 bases. The length of the CDR3 is 14 residues. V lost 5 bases to trimming and J lost 1 base; unmatched junction nucleotides: 2. CDR1 SGHTA and CDR2 FQGNSA come from the germline V gene. The CDR3 DNA follows: TGTGCCAGCAGCCGACTAGCGGGTTCCTACGAGCAGTACTTC. Protein product: CASSRLAGSYEQYF.

The chain joins TRBV15 to TRBJ2-3; 12 bases are shared with TRBD2. The V and J ends lost 0 bases and 1 base, in that order; junction bases with no gene match: 5. Germline CDR1 is LNHNV and CDR2 is YYDKDF (reference sequence). The CDR3 totals 18 residues. This CDR3 is CATSRDKASGRGTDTQYF. The CDR3 coding sequence is TGTGCCACCAGCAGAGATAAGGCTAGCGGGAGGGGCACAGATACGCAGTATTTT.

This clone was detected only a few times. The genes are TRBV5-1 and TRBJ2-5; the match to TRBD1 covers 12 bases. CDR3 size: 17 residues. Looked up from germline, CDR1 is SGHRS and CDR2 is YFSETQ. V lost 4 bases, J lost 5 bases, and 12 bases stayed unmatched. The CDR3 bases are TGCGCCAGCAGCGCCGGGCGGGGACAGGGGGCGAAGGAGACCCAGTACTTC. Protein: CASSAGRGQGAKETQYF. Full variable domain (outside the CDR3, taken from reference TRBV5-1 and TRBJ2-5): KAGVTQTPRYLIKTRGQQVTLSCSPISGHRSVSWYQQTPGQGLQFLFEYFSETQRNKGNFPGRFSGRQFSNSRSEMNVSTLELGDSALYLCASSAGRGQGAKETQYFGPGTRLLVL.

This clone was counted a single time. The chain combines TRBV11-2 with TRBJ2-2; no firm D call. The CDR3 length is 16 residues. V was trimmed by 8 bases and J by 2 bases, leaving 18 bases between them. Germline loops: CDR1 SGHAT, CDR2 FQNNGV. The CDR3 region is CASLPRSTINTGELFF. The DNA of the CDR3 is TGTGCCAGCCTTCCTCGTAGTACCATAAACACCGGGGAGCTGTTTTTT.

This clone was observed once. The V gene is TRBV5-4, the J gene TRBJ2-7, with 9 bases lining up with TRBD1. V lost 2 bases and J lost 5; bases outside the gene matches: 8. There are 15 residues in the CDR3. Germline CDR1 SGHNT, CDR2 YYREEE (reference sequence). The CDR3 DNA follows: TGTGCCAGCAGCTTATCTGGGGACAGGGTCCACGAGCAGTACTTC. Its translation is CASSLSGDRVHEQYF.

Points on this clone: One end of the junction fails to match germline, which may point to a read error. The genes are TRBV7-2 and TRBJ2-1; D gene uncertain. CDR3 size: 13 residues. Germline lookup yields CDR1 SGHTA and CDR2 FQGNSA. The CDR3 reads CATSDTAYNEQFF. The CDR3 coding sequence is TGTGCCACCAGCGACACGGCGTACAATGAGCAGTTCTTC.

This clone was detected only a few times. V gene TRBV19 combines with J gene TRBJ2-5; D gene ambiguous. Trimming cost V 4 bases and J 2 bases, with 5 bases left between them. The germline V gene encodes CDR1 LNHDA and CDR2 SQIVND (reference sequence). This CDR3 has 12 amino acids. The CDR3 spells CASSTPQETQYF. The CDR3 coding sequence is TGTGCCAGTAGTACCCCACAAGAGACCCAGTACTTC.

The V gene is TRBV5-1, the J gene TRBJ1-2; tentatively, D is TRBD1 (5 bases). Trimming removed 0 bases from V and 5 bases from J, with 11 bases in between. Germline V gives CDR1 SGHRS, CDR2 YFSETQ. This CDR3 region has 14 residues. In nucleotides, the CDR3 is TGCGCCAGCAGCTTGGAAACAGGCCTGTATGGCTACACCTTC. This translates into CASSLETGLYGYTF.

The chain joins TRBV6-1 to TRBJ2-6; 9 nucleotides agree with TRBD1. This CDR3 spans 14 amino acids. Trimming removed 5 bases from V and 10 bases from J; junction bases left unmatched: 6. The V gene's germline CDR1 is MNHNS and CDR2 SASEGT. CDR3 sequence (DNA): TGTGCCAGCAGTATACAGGGGGCGCAGAACGTCCTGACTTTC. Amino acid sequence: CASSIQGAQNVLTF.

This clone showed up just once. V gene TRBV5-6 combines with J gene TRBJ1-3; D is uncertain. This CDR3 has 13 amino acids. Germline CDR1 is SGHDT and CDR2 is YYEEEE. V shed 5 bases and J shed 6 bases, with 12 bases lying between them. The CDR3 loop reads CASRHLQENTIYF. The DNA of the CDR3 is TGTGCCAGCAGACACCTGCAAGAAAACACCATATATTTT.

V gene TRBV19 combines with J gene TRBJ1-6, with a possible D match to TRBD1 (5 bases). The V gene's germline CDR1 is LNHDA and CDR2 SQIVND (reference sequence). Deletions cut 6 bases from V and 7 bases from J, with 10 bases between. CDR3 length: 13 amino acids. Here the CDR3 DNA reads TGTGCCAGTAGGGCGGAGGGGAATTCACCCCTCCACTTT. The encoded protein is CASRAEGNSPLHF.

The J gene is TRBJ2-5, the V gene TRBV5-1; possibly TRBD2 for D (5 bases). V was clipped by 4 bases and J by 0 bases, with 10 bases between them. The CDR3 length is 14 residues. Germline CDR1 SGHRS, CDR2 YFSETQ. CDR3 loop: CASSMRADQETQYF. As DNA, the CDR3 is TGCGCCAGCAGCATGAGGGCCGACCAAGAGACCCAGTACTTC.

The chain is built from TRBV30 and TRBJ1-6, with D possibly TRBD1 on 6 matching bases. Per the germline V gene, CDR1 is GTSNPN and CDR2 is SVGIG (reference sequence). The CDR3 has 17 residues. Trimming shortened V by 8 bases and J by 1 base, and 21 bases separated the two germline ends. The CDR3 coding sequence is TGTGCCAGCCTACAGGGACCGAGTCAATCCTATAATTCACCCCTCCACTTT. Translated: CASLQGPSQSYNSPLHF. The whole variable domain, remainder taken from reference TRBV30 and TRBJ1-6, is SQTIHQWPATLVQPVGSPLSLECTVEGTSNPNLYWYRQAAGRGLQLLFYSVGIGQISSEVPQNLSASRPQDRQFILSSKKLLLSDSGFYLCASLQGPSQSYNSPLHFGNGTRLTVT.

This clone has just a few counts. The chain uses TRBV5-4 and TRBJ1-1; D is possibly TRBD1 (5 bases). This CDR3 is built from 14 residues. V was cut by 4 bases and J by 1 base, with 11 bases left in between. CDR1 is SGHNT, CDR2 YYREEE, per germline (reference sequence). The CDR3 DNA reads as TGTGCCAGCAGCCTCAGGGCCCAGAACACTGAAGCTTTCTTT. Translating gives CASSLRAQNTEAFF.

This chain uses TRBV5-6 with TRBJ2-5; 8 bases are shared with TRBD1. The CDR3 loop spans 15 amino acids. V was pared by 0 bases and J by 5 bases, with 6 bases of the junction left unmatched. The germline V gene encodes CDR1 SGHDT and CDR2 YYEEEE. The CDR3 region is CASSLGDRGWETQYF. The CDR3 nucleotides are TGTGCCAGCAGCTTGGGTGACAGGGGATGGGAGACCCAGTACTTC.

The V call is TRBV6-5, the J call TRBJ1-1; 8 bases are a match to TRBD1. The germline V gene encodes CDR1 MNHEY and CDR2 SVGAGI. The CDR3 is 14 residues long. V gave up 6 bases and J gave up 7 bases; unmatched junction bases: 10. The CDR3 sequence: CASSSRTGRVEAFF. The CDR3 DNA is TGTGCCAGCAGCTCCAGGACAGGGAGGGTTGAAGCTTTCTTT.

On this clone: The sample carries other DNA sequences with the same CDR3. J is TRBJ1-3 and V is TRBV2; no clear D gene. This CDR3 spans 12 amino acids. V lost 6 bases, J lost 1 base, and 4 bases lay in between. CDR1 SNHLY and CDR2 FYNNEI come from the germline V gene. The CDR3 sequence: CASRVSGNTIYF. CDR3 sequence (DNA): TGTGCCAGCAGGGTTTCTGGAAACACCATATATTTT.

The V gene is TRBV6-6, the J gene TRBJ2-1; 11 positions agree with TRBD2. In germline, CDR1 is MNHNY, CDR2 SVGAGI (reference sequence). The V gene end was trimmed by 6 bases and the J gene end by 4 bases; junction bases not matched to a gene: 8. This CDR3 region has 16 residues. The DNA for the CDR3 is TGTGCCAGCAGCGAACTAGCGGGAGTAGAATACAATGAGCAGTTCTTC. It is translated as CASSELAGVEYNEQFF.

V and J are TRBV30 and TRBJ1-1, with D possibly being TRBD1 (5 bases). The V and J ends lost 5 bases and 1 base respectively, with 11 bases between them. CDR1 and CDR2 from the germline V gene are GTSNPN and SVGIG (reference sequence). The CDR3 spans 13 residues. CDR3 DNA: TGTGCCTGGGTGGGGCAGAGGAACACTGAAGCTTTCTTT. Amino acids: CAWVGQRNTEAFF.

This clone occurred a few times. Other DNA sequences of this sample code for an identical CDR3. The chain is built from TRBV5-1 and TRBJ1-3; tentatively, D is TRBD1 (6 bases). Germline-derived CDR1 and CDR2 are SGHRS and YFSETQ. V lost 3 bases and J lost 2, with 9 bases in between. The CDR3 runs to 14 residues. Here the CDR3 DNA reads TGCGCCAGCAGCTCCGGGACAACTGGAAACACCATATATTTT. Translation gives CASSSGTTGNTIYF.

This rearrangement joins TRBV29-1 to TRBJ1-5; D uncertain. The germline CDR1 and CDR2 sequences are SQVTM and ANQGSEA. The CDR3 contains 15 residues. V lost 7 bases, J lost 1 base, and 17 bases lay in between. The DNA for the CDR3 is TGCAGCGCGGCCGTAGGGATGAGCAGCAATCAGCCCCAGCATTTT. This translates into CSAAVGMSSNQPQHF.

This sequence joins TRBV28 and TRBJ2-1, with TRBD1 as a possible D gene (5 bases). Trimming removed 2 bases at V and 7 bases at J, with 15 bases between. The CDR3 is made up of 15 amino acids. CDR1 and CDR2 from the germline V gene are MDHEN and SYDVKM. CDR3 bases: TGTGCCAGCAGTTTAAGACAGAAAACTCCTAATGAGCAGTTCTTC. Translated: CASSLRQKTPNEQFF.

This clone appeared once. The chain links TRBV7-9 to TRBJ2-5; no definite D call. Germline CDR1 and CDR2: SEHNR and FQNEAQ (reference sequence). The CDR3 loop spans 14 amino acids. V lost 5 bases and J 0 bases, leaving 10 bases between the germline ends. CDR3 coding DNA: TGTGCCAGCAGCCCTATCACGTACCAAGAGACCCAGTACTTC. This translates into CASSPITYQETQYF.

Here the CDR3 DNA reads TGTGCCAGCAGTCGACAGGGGATCGCCGAGCAGTACTTC. Translated, it gives CASSRQGIAEQYF. V and J are TRBV25-1 and TRBJ2-7, with TRBD1 matching 8 bases. Germline values: CDR1 MGHDK, CDR2 SYGVNS. V gave up 5 bases and J gave up 6 bases; unmatched junction bases: 6. This CDR3 is 13 amino acids long.